The clone carrying this T cell receptor beta chain was detected many times. The sample belongs to a study of blood T cells in healthy people across ages. The use of a sample-barcoded 5' primer and a J-beta primer mix characterized a second PCR of about 7 to 12 cycles. Each of the cDNA molecules was tagged by a template-switch adaptor with 12 random nucleotides. Using its own MiXCR run on the 5' RACE reads, TCRdb lists one record per CDR3 protein. The table records about 1.7 million distinct CDR3 sequences, roughly 27% of them present only once. The CDR3 runs 13 residues. Germline V gene sequence: CDR1 SQVTM, CDR2 ANQGSEA.

V and J are TRBV29-1 and TRBJ2-1; no firm D call. The origin of this receptor is a woman in her 30s in good health. Material for sequencing was blood. The CDR3 nucleotides read TGCAGTACCGGCACTACCTCCTACAATGAGCAGTTCTTC. This gives the protein CSTGTTSYNEQFF.